Listed below are T cell receptor beta chains from one sample, sequenced in a study of blood T cell repertoires in COVID-19. The assay was immunoSEQ multiplex PCR, and TCRdb's table has in-frame clones only and misses some. The data hold 220,000 or so clones, with around 88% observed a single time. The specimen sequenced was PBMCs or T cells enriched from blood (not recorded which). The receptors here all came from a woman in her forties or fifties who had recovered from COVID-19. CDR3s leave out the opening cysteine and the closing phenylalanine or tryptophan. A D gene is named only where the DNA matches it firmly.

D gene	V gene	J gene	CDR3 protein
NA	TRBV19	TRBJ1-3	ASSRVRDFISGNTIY
TRBD1	TRBV7-2	TRBJ1-4	ASSLGQGARREKLF
TRBD1	TRBV9	TRBJ1-5	ASSAGQASNQPQH
NA	TRBV1	TRBJ1-3	TRRGAIY
NA	TRBV19	TRBJ1-5	ASSIVGGLGNQPQH
TRBD1	TRBV20-1	TRBJ1-2	SASPRDRTNYGYT
NA	TRBV7-8	TRBJ1-2	ASSRTVNYGYT
NA	TRBV6-6	TRBJ1-6	ASSPPPRRRALGNNSPLH
NA	TRBV18	TRBJ1-5	ASSQGMDQPQH
TRBD1	TRBV7-9	TRBJ1-2	ASSAQGAYGYT
NA	TRBV7-3	TRBJ2-1	ASSLRSEQF
NA	TRBV6-5	TRBJ1-4	ASRRGFNEKLF
TRBD2	TRBV24-1	TRBJ2-1	ATSAPGGRAKGNEQF
TRBD2	TRBV7-8	TRBJ2-1	ASSRLAGSTEQF
NA	TRBV6-2/TRBV6-3	TRBJ1-5	ASSPTPGLEPDQPQH
NA	TRBV6-5	TRBJ2-7	ASSYSRQATYEQY
TRBD1	TRBV7-9	TRBJ2-7	ASSYPGQRSSYEQY
TRBD1	TRBV25-1	TRBJ2-7	ASSLGDREYEQY
NA	TRBV5-1	TRBJ2-2	ASSSQGSGNTGELF
TRBD1	TRBV19	TRBJ1-1	ASSTQGGTEAF
TRBD1	TRBV11-2	TRBJ1-1	ASSVPTGSTEAF
NA	TRBV29-1	TRBJ1-1	SVEQVRDSEAF
TRBD1	TRBV7-9	TRBJ1-2	ASRPGQEGPTSGYT
NA	TRBV5-8	TRBJ1-2	ASKMGGYGYT
TRBD2	TRBV29-1	TRBJ2-7	SVDLLAGPYEQY
TRBD1	TRBV15	TRBJ2-3	AIRQGMMDTQY
NA	TRBV20-1	TRBJ1-2	SARGARGYT
TRBD2	TRBV29-1	TRBJ2-7	SVVTSGRRNRYEQY
NA	TRBV11-3	TRBJ2-3	ASSGGRVTDTQY
NA	TRBV27	TRBJ2-1	ASTRGTSYNEQF
NA	TRBV11-3	TRBJ1-6	ASSPQGGHSPLH
TRBD2	TRBV10-3	TRBJ2-7	AISDGGVSYEQY
TRBD2	TRBV28	TRBJ2-3	ASSTPLAGGPDTQY
NA	TRBV19	TRBJ2-3	ASSPSTDTQY
NA	TRBV7-3	TRBJ2-7	ASSLGLTGEQY
TRBD1	TRBV7-2	TRBJ1-2	ASSFGQGRYGYT
NA	TRBV6-2/TRBV6-3	TRBJ2-7	ASSYPVYEQY
TRBD2	TRBV7-3	TRBJ2-2	ASSSQRGRPGELF
TRBD1	TRBV19	TRBJ1-2	ASRIGQGRNYGYT
NA	TRBV27	TRBJ1-3	ASSLEGPLSGNTIY
TRBD1	TRBV5-4	TRBJ2-1	ASSWGQLEQF
NA	TRBV11-3	TRBJ2-7	AFPRQGRIGYEQY
NA	TRBV7-2	TRBJ1-2	ASSLWKGDYGYT
TRBD1	TRBV2	TRBJ2-7	ASSVPLVWGQGTHEQY
TRBD2	TRBV6-5	TRBJ2-2	ANPGLAGGFGELF